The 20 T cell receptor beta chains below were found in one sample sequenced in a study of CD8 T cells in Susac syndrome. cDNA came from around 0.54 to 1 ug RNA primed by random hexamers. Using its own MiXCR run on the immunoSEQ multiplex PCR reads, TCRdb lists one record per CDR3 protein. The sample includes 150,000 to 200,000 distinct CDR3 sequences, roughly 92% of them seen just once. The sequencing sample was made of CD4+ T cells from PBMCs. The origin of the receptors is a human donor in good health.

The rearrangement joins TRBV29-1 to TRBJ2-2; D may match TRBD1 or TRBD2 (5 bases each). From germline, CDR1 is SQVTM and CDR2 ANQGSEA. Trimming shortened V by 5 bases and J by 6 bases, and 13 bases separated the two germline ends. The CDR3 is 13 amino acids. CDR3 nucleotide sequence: TGCAGCGTTCGCATTCAGGGACCCGGGGAGCTGTTTTTT. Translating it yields CSVRIQGPGELFF.

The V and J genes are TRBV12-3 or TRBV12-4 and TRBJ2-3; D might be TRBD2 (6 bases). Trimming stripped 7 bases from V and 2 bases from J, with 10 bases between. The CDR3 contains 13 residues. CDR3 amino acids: CASKRDSTDTQYF. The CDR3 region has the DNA TGTGCCAGCAAAAGGGACTCCACAGATACGCAGTATTTT.

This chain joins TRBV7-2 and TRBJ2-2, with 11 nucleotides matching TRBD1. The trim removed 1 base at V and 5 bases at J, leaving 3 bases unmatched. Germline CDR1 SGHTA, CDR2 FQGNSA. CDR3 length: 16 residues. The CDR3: CASSLEGTGGTGELFF. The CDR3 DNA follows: TGTGCCAGCAGCTTAGAGGGGACAGGGGGAACCGGGGAGCTGTTTTTT. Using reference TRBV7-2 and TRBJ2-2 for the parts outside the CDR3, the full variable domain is GAGVSQSPSNKVTEKGKDVELRCDPISGHTALYWYRQSLGQGLEFLIYFQGNSAPDKSGLPSDRFSAERTGGSVSTLTIQRTQQEDSAVYLCASSLEGTGGTGELFFGEGSRLTVL.

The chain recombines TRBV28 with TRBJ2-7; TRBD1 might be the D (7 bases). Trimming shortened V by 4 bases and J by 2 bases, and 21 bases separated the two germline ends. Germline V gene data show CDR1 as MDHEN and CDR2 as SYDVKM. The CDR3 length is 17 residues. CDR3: CASSSPSGGQTTYEQYF. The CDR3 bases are TGTGCCAGCAGTTCCCCCTCCGGGGGACAGACTACCTACGAGCAGTACTTC.

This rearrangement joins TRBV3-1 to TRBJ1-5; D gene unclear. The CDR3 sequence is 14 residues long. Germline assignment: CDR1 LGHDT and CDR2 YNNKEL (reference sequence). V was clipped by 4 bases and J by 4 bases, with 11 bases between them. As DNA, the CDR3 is TGTGCCAGCAGCCCCCAGCGGGGAAATCAGCCCCAGCATTTT. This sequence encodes CASSPQRGNQPQHF.

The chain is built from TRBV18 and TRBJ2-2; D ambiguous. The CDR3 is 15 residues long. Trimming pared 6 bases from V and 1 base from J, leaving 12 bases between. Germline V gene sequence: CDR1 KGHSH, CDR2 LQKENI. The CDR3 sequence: CASSRDVGNTGELFF. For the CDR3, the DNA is TGTGCCAGCTCTCGCGATGTGGGGAACACCGGGGAGCTGTTTTTT.

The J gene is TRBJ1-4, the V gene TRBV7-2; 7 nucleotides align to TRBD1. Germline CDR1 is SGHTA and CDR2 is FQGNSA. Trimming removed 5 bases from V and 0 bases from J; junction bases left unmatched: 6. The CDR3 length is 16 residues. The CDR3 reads CASSPDRVATNEKLFF. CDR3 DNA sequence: TGTGCCAGCAGCCCAGACAGGGTTGCAACTAATGAAAAACTGTTTTTT.

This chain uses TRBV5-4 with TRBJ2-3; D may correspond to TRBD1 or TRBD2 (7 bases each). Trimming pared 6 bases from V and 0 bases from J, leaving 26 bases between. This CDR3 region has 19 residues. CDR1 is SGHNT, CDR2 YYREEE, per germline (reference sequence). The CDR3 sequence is CASNPPGGGPDSSTDTQYF. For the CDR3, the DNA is TGTGCCAGCAACCCGCCAGGGGGGGGACCCGATTCTAGCACAGATACGCAGTATTTT.

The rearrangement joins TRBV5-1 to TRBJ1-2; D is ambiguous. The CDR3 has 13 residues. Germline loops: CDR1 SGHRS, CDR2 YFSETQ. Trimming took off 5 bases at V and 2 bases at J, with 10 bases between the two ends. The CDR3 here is CASSLIENYGYTF. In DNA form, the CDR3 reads TGCGCCAGCAGTTTGATTGAAAACTATGGCTACACCTTC. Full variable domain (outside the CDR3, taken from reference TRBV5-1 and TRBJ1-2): KAGVTQTPRYLIKTRGQQVTLSCSPISGHRSVSWYQQTPGQGLQFLFEYFSETQRNKGNFPGRFSGRQFSNSRSEMNVSTLELGDSALYLCASSLIENYGYTFGSGTRLTVV.

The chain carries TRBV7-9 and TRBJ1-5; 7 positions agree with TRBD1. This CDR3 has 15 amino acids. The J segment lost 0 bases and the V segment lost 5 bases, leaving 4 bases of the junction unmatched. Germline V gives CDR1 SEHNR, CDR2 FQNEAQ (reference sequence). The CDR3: CASSRQGNSNQPQHF. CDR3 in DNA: TGTGCCAGCAGCCGACAGGGTAATAGCAATCAGCCCCAGCATTTT.

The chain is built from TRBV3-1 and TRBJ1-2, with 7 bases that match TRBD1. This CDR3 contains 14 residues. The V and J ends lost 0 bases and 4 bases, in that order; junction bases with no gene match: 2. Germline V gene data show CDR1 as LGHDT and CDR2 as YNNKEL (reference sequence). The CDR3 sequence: CASSQDRDSYGYTF. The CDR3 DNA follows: TGTGCCAGCAGCCAAGATCGGGACAGCTATGGCTACACCTTC.

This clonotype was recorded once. CDR3 nucleotides: TGTGCCAGCTCCACCTTGGACAGTTCCACAGATACGCAGTATTTT. Translated: CASSTLDSSTDTQYF. V is TRBV12-3 or TRBV12-4 and J is TRBJ2-3, with a tentative D call TRBD1 (6 bases). The CDR3 contains 15 residues. Trimming pared 8 bases from V and 2 bases from J, leaving 17 bases between.

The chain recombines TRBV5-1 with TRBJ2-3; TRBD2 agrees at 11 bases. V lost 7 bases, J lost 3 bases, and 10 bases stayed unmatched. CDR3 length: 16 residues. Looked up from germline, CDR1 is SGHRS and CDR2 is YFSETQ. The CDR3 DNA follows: TGCGCCAGCGGGGCTAGCGGGGGGATCGAGACAGATACGCAGTATTTT. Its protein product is CASGASGGIETDTQYF.

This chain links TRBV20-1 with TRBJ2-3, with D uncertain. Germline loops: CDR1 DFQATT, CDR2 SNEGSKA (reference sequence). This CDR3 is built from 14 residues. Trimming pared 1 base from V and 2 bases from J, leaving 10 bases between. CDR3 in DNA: TGCAGTGCTAGAGTAGGGCATAACACAGATACGCAGTATTTT. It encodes CSARVGHNTDTQYF.

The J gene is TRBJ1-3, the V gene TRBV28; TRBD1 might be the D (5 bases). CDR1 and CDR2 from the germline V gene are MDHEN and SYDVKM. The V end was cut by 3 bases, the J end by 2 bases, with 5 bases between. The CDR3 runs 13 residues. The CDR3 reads CASSLDTGNTIYF. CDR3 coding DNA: TGTGCCAGCAGTTTGGACACTGGAAACACCATATATTTT.

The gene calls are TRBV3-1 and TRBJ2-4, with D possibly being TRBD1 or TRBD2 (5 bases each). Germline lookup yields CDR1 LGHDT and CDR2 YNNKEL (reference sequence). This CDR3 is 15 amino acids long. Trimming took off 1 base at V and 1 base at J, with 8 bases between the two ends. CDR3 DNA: TGTGCCAGCAGCCAAGGGGACGGGGCCAAAAACATTCAGTACTTC. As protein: CASSQGDGAKNIQYF.

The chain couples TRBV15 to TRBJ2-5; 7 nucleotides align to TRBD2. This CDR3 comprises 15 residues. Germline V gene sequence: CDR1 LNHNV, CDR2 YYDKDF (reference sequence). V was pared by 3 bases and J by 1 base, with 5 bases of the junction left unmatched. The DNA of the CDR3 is TGTGCCACCAGCAGTCCGACGGGGGGCCAAGAGACCCAGTACTTC. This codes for CATSSPTGGQETQYF.

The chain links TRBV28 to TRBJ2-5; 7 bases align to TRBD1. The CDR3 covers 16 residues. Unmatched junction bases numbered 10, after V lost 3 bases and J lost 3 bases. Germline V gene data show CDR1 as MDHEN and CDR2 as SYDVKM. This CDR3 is CASSFGWGQKKETQYF. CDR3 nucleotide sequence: TGTGCCAGCAGTTTCGGGTGGGGACAGAAAAAAGAGACCCAGTACTTC. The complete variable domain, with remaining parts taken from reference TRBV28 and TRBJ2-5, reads DVKVTQSSRYLVKRTGEKVFLECVQDMDHENMFWYRQDPGLGLRLIYFSYDVKMKEKGDIPEGYSVSREKKERFSLILESASTNQTSMYLCASSFGWGQKKETQYFGPGTRLLVL.

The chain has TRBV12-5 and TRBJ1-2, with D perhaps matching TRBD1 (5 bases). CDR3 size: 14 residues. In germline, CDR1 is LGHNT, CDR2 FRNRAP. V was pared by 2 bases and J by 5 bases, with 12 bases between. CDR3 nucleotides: TGTGCTAGTGGTTTGAAAGGGGTCGAATATGGCTACACCTTC. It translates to CASGLKGVEYGYTF.

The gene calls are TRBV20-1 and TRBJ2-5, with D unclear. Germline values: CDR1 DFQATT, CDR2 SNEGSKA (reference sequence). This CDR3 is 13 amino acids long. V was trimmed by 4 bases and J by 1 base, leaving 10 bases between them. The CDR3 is CSANTRPQETQYF. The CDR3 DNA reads TGCAGTGCTAACACCCGGCCCCAAGAGACCCAGTACTTC.